The T cell receptor (beta chain) under discussion was sequenced for a study of regulatory T cells in long-lasting Graves disease. Study outcomes and limitations: Results may be inaccurate due to the small sample size.

This clonotype was detected many times. As yet, its antigen is unknown. Building the TCR beta libraries relied on iRepertoire HTBI primers, and CDR3 regions underwent Arm-PCR. TCRdb re-called the multiplex PCR reads through MiXCR, storing one row per CDR3 protein. This sample has about 320,000 distinct CDR3 sequences, with 15% to 20% found just once. The CDR3 runs to 14 residues. From germline, CDR1 is SGHRS and CDR2 YFSETQ. V was trimmed by 4 bases and J by 4 bases, leaving 14 bases between them. Time point described: newly diagnosed GD, antithyroid drugs for less than 3 months. Preparation of the TCR library used RNA extracted from PBMCs.

The receptor's source is a female donor with Graves disease. The genes are TRBV5-1 and TRBJ1-1; D possibly corresponds to TRBD1 (6 bases). Sequenced here: peripheral blood mononuclear cells (PBMCs), sampled at new diagnosis, from a patient treated with antithyroid drugs. CDR3 protein: CASSVLQGTTEAFF. The DNA of the CDR3 is TGCGCCAGCAGCGTACTACAGGGTACCACTGAAGCTTTCTTT.